This entry lists 29 T cell receptor beta chains sequenced from one sample in a study of shared clonotypes between healthy human individuals. Naive CD8 isolation took CD45RO-negative cells positively selected for CCR7 and excluded terminally differentiated effector memory CD45RA+ cells. The protocol was immunoSEQ multiplex PCR, while the TCRdb copy is restricted to in-frame clones and leaves out a portion. This table has roughly 2,000,000 clones, roughly 95% appearing once. The sequenced sample was naive CD8+ T cells from PBMCs. All receptors derive from a young man in good health. Some clones in this sample may be carry-over from other donors' samples.

This clone has more than one count but fewer than ten. The J gene is TRBJ1-2, the V gene TRBV28; D uncertain. Trimming shortened V by 6 bases and J by 6 bases, and 8 bases separated the two germline ends. The CDR3 totals 11 residues. Germline CDR1 reads MDHEN; CDR2 reads SYDVKM. The CDR3 region is CASRHGDGYTF. The CDR3 coding sequence is TGTGCCAGCAGACACGGGGATGGCTACACCTTC.

This clone was counted a few times. This sample also contains other DNA sequences that code for the same CDR3. This chain links TRBV6-5 with TRBJ1-1; D is uncertain. The germline gives CDR1 MNHEY, CDR2 SVGAGI. The CDR3 sequence is 11 residues long. V was pared by 2 bases and J by 7 bases, with 5 bases between. CDR3 in DNA: TGTGCCAGCAGTTACGGAGTTGAAGCTTTCTTT. It specifies CASSYGVEAFF.

This clone appeared a single time. The chain carries TRBV5-1 and TRBJ2-7, with a tentative D call TRBD1 (6 bases). Germline V gene data show CDR1 as SGHRS and CDR2 as YFSETQ. V dropped 2 bases and J dropped 3 bases, with 9 bases sitting between them. The CDR3 length is 13 residues. As DNA, the CDR3 is TGCGCCAGCAGCTTTGACAGGCACTACGAGCAGTACTTC. Encoded protein: CASSFDRHYEQYF.

This chain uses TRBV18 with TRBJ1-5; 7 bases map to TRBD1. CDR1 is KGHSH, CDR2 LQKENI, per germline. Trimming took 3 bases from V and 6 from J; bases not matched to a gene: 17. The CDR3 sequence is 18 residues long. CDR3 bases: TGTGCCAGCTCACCCTACCCTTTGGACAGGATTGGAGGTCAGCCCCAGCATTTT. This codes for CASSPYPLDRIGGQPQHF.

CDR3 bases: TGTGCCAGCAGCGTTAGCGGGAATCCTTCTGGCTACACCTTC. This encodes CASSVSGNPSGYTF. J is TRBJ1-2 and V is TRBV9; D unclear. The germline V gene has CDR1 SGDLS and CDR2 YYNGEE. The CDR3 has 14 residues. The V gene lost 2 bases and the J gene lost 7 bases, with 15 bases spanning the gap.

This chain joins TRBV6-6 and TRBJ2-5; tentative D call: TRBD1 (6 bases). This CDR3 region has 15 residues. Looked up from germline, CDR1 is MNHNY and CDR2 is SVGAGI (reference sequence). Trimming left V 7 bases short and J 5 bases short, with 20 bases between. CDR3 loop: CASTHTGPQGETQYF. In DNA form, the CDR3 reads TGTGCCAGCACCCATACCGGGCCCCAGGGGGAGACCCAGTACTTC.

The V and J genes are TRBV10-3 and TRBJ2-2, with D unresolved. This CDR3 region has 14 residues. V shed 3 bases and J shed 3 bases, with 8 bases lying between them. Germline V gives CDR1 ENHRY, CDR2 SYGVKD. The CDR3 reads CAISEIGHTGELFF. CDR3 DNA: TGTGCCATCAGTGAAATTGGGCACACCGGGGAGCTGTTTTTT.

The count of this clone is one. This chain joins TRBV27 and TRBJ2-7, with D possibly matching TRBD1 (6 bases). The germline V gene has CDR1 MNHEY and CDR2 SMNVEV (reference sequence). V lost 3 bases and J 5 bases, leaving 14 bases between the germline ends. The CDR3 covers 14 residues. The CDR3 spells CASSFQGSIHEQYF. CDR3 nucleotides: TGTGCCAGCAGTTTTCAGGGGTCGATCCACGAGCAGTACTTC.

This chain joins TRBV28 and TRBJ2-3; maybe TRBD2 (6 bases). The germline CDR1 and CDR2 sequences are MDHEN and SYDVKM. The CDR3 covers 19 residues. Trimming took off 2 bases at V and 0 bases at J, with 21 bases between the two ends. The CDR3 spells CASSLALTGSWASTDTQYF. The DNA for the CDR3 is TGTGCCAGCAGTTTAGCTCTTACCGGGAGCTGGGCTAGCACAGATACGCAGTATTTT.

The J gene is TRBJ2-1, the V gene TRBV4-1; D not certain. The CDR3 has 13 residues. The V end was cut by 0 bases, the J end by 8 bases, with 8 bases between. Per the germline V gene, CDR1 is MGHRA and CDR2 is YSYEKL. The DNA of the CDR3 is TGCGCCAGCAGCCAAGAGGGCTTTCATGAGCAGTTCTTC. Protein product: CASSQEGFHEQFF.

The chain links TRBV19 to TRBJ2-1; perhaps TRBD2 as D (7 bases). The V and J ends lost 2 bases and 5 bases respectively, with 22 bases between them. This CDR3 is built from 18 residues. Germline CDR1 and CDR2: LNHDA and SQIVND (reference sequence). The CDR3 here is CASSISTGSWTRDNEQFF. The DNA for the CDR3 is TGTGCCAGTAGTATAAGTACAGGGTCCTGGACTAGGGACAATGAGCAGTTCTTC.

The chain couples TRBV11-2 to TRBJ1-2; D gene uncertain. The V and J ends lost 1 base and 8 bases respectively, with 11 bases between them. The germline CDR1 and CDR2 sequences are SGHAT and FQNNGV. This CDR3 contains 13 residues. The DNA for the CDR3 is TGTGCCAGCAGCTTAGGCAGACTTGGGGGCTACACCTTC. This encodes CASSLGRLGGYTF.

The chain is built from TRBV16 and TRBJ2-7; D uncertain. Germline lookup yields CDR1 KGHSY and CDR2 FQNENV. The CDR3 loop spans 12 amino acids. V lost 6 bases and J lost 4, with 10 bases in between. This chain's CDR3 is CASSLLGYEQYF. DNA for the CDR3: TGTGCCAGCAGTCTCCTCGGGTACGAGCAGTACTTC.

This chain links TRBV28 with TRBJ2-3; D is unresolved. The germline V gene has CDR1 MDHEN and CDR2 SYDVKM. The ends were cut back, 3 bases at V and 3 bases at J, with 10 bases in the middle. CDR3 length equals 14 residues. The CDR3 region has the DNA TGTGCCAGCAGTTTCGTCTTAGGTACAGATACGCAGTATTTT. Residues: CASSFVLGTDTQYF.

The chain combines TRBV12-2 with TRBJ1-1. TRBV12-2 is designated a pseudogene. The CDR3 consists of 17 residues. The CDR3 protein is CASRPPPGETLNTEAFF. DNA for the CDR3: TGTGCAAGTCGCCCCCCCCCGGGGGAAACTCTGAACACTGAAGCTTTCTTT.

The J gene is TRBJ2-7, the V gene TRBV6-1; 12 bases agree with TRBD2. Germline values: CDR1 MNHNS, CDR2 SASEGT. The CDR3 is made up of 16 amino acids. Germline trimming cut 4 bases from V and 3 bases from J; bases unmatched to any gene: 7. The CDR3 DNA is TGTGCCAGCAGTGTACGGACTAGCGGGACGATCTACGAGCAGTACTTC. It encodes CASSVRTSGTIYEQYF.

This sequence joins TRBV5-6 and TRBJ1-4, with D possibly being TRBD1 (5 bases). The CDR3 covers 17 residues. Trimming shortened V by 3 bases and J by 8 bases, and 23 bases separated the two germline ends. From germline, CDR1 is SGHDT and CDR2 YYEEEE. For the CDR3, the DNA is TGTGCCAGCAGCTCGACTATTCGGACACGCCGGGAGGAAAAACTGTTTTTT. Its protein is CASSSTIRTRREEKLFF.

V and J are TRBV5-1 and TRBJ2-5; D is perhaps TRBD2 (6 bases). Germline loops: CDR1 SGHRS, CDR2 YFSETQ. Trimming removed 4 bases at V and 3 bases at J, with 16 bases between. The CDR3 is 15 residues long. The CDR3 DNA sequence: TGCGCCAGCAGCATAGTGGGACTCGGGGAAGAGACCCAGTACTTC. Residues: CASSIVGLGEETQYF.

As to this clone: Mismatch with germline at one junction end may stem from a read error. This rearrangement joins TRBV13 to TRBJ1-1; a weak D match, TRBD1 (5 bases). Germline V CDR1 and CDR2: PRHDT, FYEKMQ (reference sequence). CDR3 size: 14 residues. The CDR3 is CASSLGVWGTEAFF. The CDR3 DNA reads as TGTGCCAGCAGCCTAGGGGTATGGGGCACTGAAGCTTTCTTT.

J is TRBJ2-1 and V is TRBV7-9, with D possibly being TRBD1 (6 bases). Germline V gene data show CDR1 as SEHNR and CDR2 as FQNEAQ (reference sequence). CDR3 length: 15 residues. Trimming cost V 4 bases and J 3 bases, with 13 bases left between them. CDR3 amino acids: CASSSTGSYYNEQFF. The CDR3 coding sequence is TGTGCCAGCAGCTCGACAGGATCCTACTACAATGAGCAGTTCTTC.

This chain links TRBV4-3 with TRBJ2-5; TRBD1 might be the D (5 bases). Germline-derived CDR1 and CDR2 are LGHNA and YSLEER. This CDR3 contains 14 residues. The V gene lost 4 bases and the J gene lost 5 bases, with 14 bases spanning the gap. This CDR3 is CASSPGRRAETQYF. CDR3 coding DNA: TGCGCCAGCAGCCCCGGCCGCAGGGCGGAGACCCAGTACTTC.

This chain uses TRBV10-3 with TRBJ1-1; D remains ambiguous. V lost 7 bases and J lost 0, with 9 bases in between. There are 13 residues in the CDR3. Germline loops: CDR1 ENHRY, CDR2 SYGVKD. CDR3 in amino acids: CAIMREVNTEAFF. The DNA of the CDR3 is TGTGCCATCATGCGAGAAGTGAACACTGAAGCTTTCTTT.

The CDR3 region has the DNA TGTGCCAGTAGGTCGGCAGTTTGGAACGAGCAGTACTTC. Translating gives CASRSAVWNEQYF. The rearrangement links TRBV19 to TRBJ2-7; D is ambiguous. CDR1 LNHDA and CDR2 SQIVND come from the germline V gene (reference sequence). Trimming removed 6 bases from V and 5 bases from J, with 14 bases in between. The CDR3 is made up of 13 amino acids.

V usage is TRBV7-9 and J usage is TRBJ1-1; D may be TRBD1 (6 bases). The CDR3 totals 17 residues. Trimming removed 1 base at V and 1 base at J, with 16 bases between. Germline V CDR1 and CDR2: SEHNR, FQNEAQ (reference sequence). The CDR3 nucleotides are TGTGCCAGCAGCTTAGTAGTTCGGTCAGGGGAGAACACTGAAGCTTTCTTT. This sequence encodes CASSLVVRSGENTEAFF.

V usage is TRBV9 and J usage is TRBJ2-5; D uncertain. CDR1 and CDR2 (germline): SGDLS, YYNGEE. This CDR3 has 14 amino acids. The V and J ends lost 1 base and 2 bases respectively, with 9 bases between them. CDR3 nucleotide sequence: TGTGCCAGCAGCGTATCGGCCCCGCAAGAGACCCAGTACTTC. This sequence encodes CASSVSAPQETQYF.

This rearrangement joins TRBV5-6 to TRBJ2-3; a weak D match, TRBD2 (5 bases). The CDR3 is 12 residues long. V dropped 0 bases and J dropped 8 bases, with 7 bases sitting between them. Germline assignment: CDR1 SGHDT and CDR2 YYEEEE. CDR3 bases: TGTGCCAGCAGCTTGGGACGGGGTACGCAGTATTTT. Translating it yields CASSLGRGTQYF.

The chain uses TRBV5-1 and TRBJ2-3; the match to TRBD2 covers 7 bases. The CDR3 has 17 residues. Germline CDR1 and CDR2: SGHRS and YFSETQ. The ends lost 3 bases at V and 9 bases at J; junction bases unmatched: 19. CDR3 in amino acids: CASSSGRAIGRWDTQYF. Written as DNA, the CDR3 is TGCGCCAGCAGCTCCGGGCGAGCTATCGGGAGGTGGGACACGCAGTATTTT.

The rearrangement links TRBV14 to TRBJ2-7; D call uncertain. Germline V gene lookup returns CDR1 SGHDN and CDR2 FVKESK. This CDR3 has 15 amino acids. V dropped 4 bases and J dropped 3 bases, with 16 bases sitting between them. CDR3 DNA sequence: TGTGCCAGCAGCCTAGAAGACGGTCGCTACTACGAGCAGTACTTC. Amino acids: CASSLEDGRYYEQYF.

The J gene is TRBJ2-7, the V gene TRBV7-2, with D uncertain. Looked up from germline, CDR1 is SGHTA and CDR2 is FQGNSA. V was clipped by 0 bases and J by 0 bases, with 9 bases between them. The CDR3 consists of 15 residues. The CDR3 is CASSLASQLSYEQYF. The CDR3, as DNA: TGTGCCAGCAGCTTAGCGAGTCAGCTCTCCTACGAGCAGTACTTC.